Each of the 28 T cell receptor beta chains below was sequenced from the same sample in a study of CD8 T cells in ankylosing spondylitis. TCRdb used MiXCR to reprocess the 5' RACE reads, holding one entry per CDR3 protein. The sample yields about 150,000 distinct CDR3 sequences, 30% to 40% seen once. What was sequenced was synovial fluid, either unsorted or a sorted T cell fraction (not recorded which). All receptors derive from a male donor with ankylosing spondylitis.

This chain joins TRBV9 and TRBJ2-3; D is possibly TRBD1 or TRBD2 (7 bases each). This CDR3 has 17 residues. CDR1 SGDLS and CDR2 YYNGEE come from the germline V gene. V lost 0 bases and J 2 bases, leaving 16 bases between the germline ends. CDR3 DNA sequence: TGTGCCAGCAGCGTAGAGGGAGGGGGCACACACACAGATACGCAGTATTTT. Its translation is CASSVEGGGTHTDTQYF.

This clonotype has only a few counts. This rearrangement joins TRBV6-1 to TRBJ1-1; TRBD1 might be the D (5 bases). Trimming left V 7 bases short and J 6 bases short, with 21 bases between. The CDR3 spans 15 residues. Germline CDR1 MNHNS, CDR2 SASEGT. The CDR3 DNA reads as TGTGCCAGCACCCCCCCATGGCGGGGCGGCGCTGAAGCTTTCTTT. This translates into CASTPPWRGGAEAFF.

The chain couples TRBV11-2 to TRBJ2-3; no reliable D call. This CDR3 contains 15 residues. From germline, CDR1 is SGHAT and CDR2 FQNNGV. Trimming took off 5 bases at V and 3 bases at J, with 15 bases between the two ends. CDR3 sequence reads: CASSPPAHGTDTQYF. The CDR3 region has the DNA TGTGCCAGCAGCCCGCCGGCGCATGGAACAGATACGCAGTATTTT.

This clonotype was seen a few times. The chain recombines TRBV7-3 with TRBJ2-3, with D perhaps matching TRBD1 (5 bases). Trimming shortened V by 5 bases and J by 2 bases, and 11 bases separated the two germline ends. Germline assignment: CDR1 SGHTA and CDR2 FQGTGA. There are 14 residues in the CDR3. Here the CDR3 DNA reads TGTGCCAGCAGCGTCGGCAGGGACACAGATACGCAGTATTTT. It yields the protein CASSVGRDTDTQYF.

The chain recombines TRBV4-1 with TRBJ2-1, with 8 nucleotides matching TRBD1. The CDR3 consists of 16 residues. Looked up from germline, CDR1 is MGHRA and CDR2 is YSYEKL. V lost 4 bases and J lost 1; bases outside the gene matches: 6. The CDR3 protein is CASSPTGQASYNEQFF. CDR3 DNA: TGCGCCAGCAGCCCAACGGGACAGGCGTCCTACAATGAGCAGTTCTTC.

The gene calls are TRBV5-5 and TRBJ1-6; 12 positions agree with TRBD1. Per the germline V gene, CDR1 is SGHKS and CDR2 is YYEKEE (reference sequence). CDR3 size: 18 residues. V dropped 5 bases and J dropped 7; count of bases not matched to a gene: 13. This CDR3 is CASRLGQGAYSPNSPLHF. As DNA, the CDR3 is TGTGCCAGCAGACTGGGACAGGGGGCCTATTCCCCCAATTCACCCCTCCACTTT. Using reference TRBV5-5 and TRBJ1-6 for the parts outside the CDR3, the full variable domain is DAGVTQSPTHLIKTRGQQVTLRCSPISGHKSVSWYQQVLGQGPQFIFQYYEKEERGRGNFPDRFSARQFPNYSSELNVNALLLGDSALYLCASRLGQGAYSPNSPLHFGNGTRLTVT.

This clonotype was detected only a few times. The chain has TRBV3-1 and TRBJ2-3; no clear D gene. This CDR3 has 14 residues. Germline V gene lookup returns CDR1 LGHDT and CDR2 YNNKEL (reference sequence). V was cut by 2 bases and J by 2 bases, with 8 bases left in between. CDR3 loop: CASSQRMTTDTQYF. The CDR3 nucleotides read TGTGCCAGCAGCCAACGTATGACCACAGATACGCAGTATTTT.

The chain has TRBV12-3 or TRBV12-4 and TRBJ2-1, with unresolved D. There are 13 residues in the CDR3. V lost 2 bases, J lost 2 bases, and 4 bases lay in between. CDR3 amino acids: CASSLNPYNEQFF. The CDR3, as DNA: TGTGCCAGCAGTTTAAATCCCTACAATGAGCAGTTCTTC.

The genes are TRBV20-1 and TRBJ1-1; maybe TRBD1 (5 bases). Per germline, CDR1 DFQATT and CDR2 SNEGSKA (reference sequence). The V and J ends lost 1 base and 2 bases respectively, with 14 bases between them. The CDR3 runs 15 residues. CDR3 amino acids: CSARALWTPNTEAFF. The DNA for the CDR3 is TGCAGTGCTAGAGCTCTTTGGACACCAAACACTGAAGCTTTCTTT.

This clonotype turned up a few times. This sequence joins TRBV7-2 and TRBJ2-7; 8 bases match TRBD2. CDR1 is SGHTA and CDR2 is FQGNSA in the germline V gene. This CDR3 region has 15 residues. V trimming: 1 base; J trimming: 2 bases; junction bases outside the gene matches: 4. DNA of the CDR3: TGTGCCAGCAGCTTAGGGACTAGCAGAACCTACGAGCAGTACTTC. Translation: CASSLGTSRTYEQYF.

The chain recombines TRBV29-1 with TRBJ2-7; maybe TRBD1 (5 bases). Trimming took off 5 bases at V and 3 bases at J, with 14 bases between the two ends. CDR1 and CDR2 (germline): SQVTM, ANQGSEA. The CDR3 has 13 residues. CDR3 DNA: TGCAGCGTTTACGTCCCAGGGTACTACGAGCAGTACTTC. Translation: CSVYVPGYYEQYF.

The chain carries TRBV20-1 and TRBJ2-7; TRBD1 agrees at 8 bases. Germline V gene lookup returns CDR1 DFQATT and CDR2 SNEGSKA (reference sequence). CDR3 size: 15 residues. The V and J ends lost 0 bases and 6 bases, in that order; junction bases with no gene match: 10. The CDR3: CSARDSGRGRGEQYF. DNA for the CDR3: TGCAGTGCTAGAGATTCGGGCAGGGGGCGCGGCGAGCAGTACTTC.

The V and J genes are TRBV2 and TRBJ2-3, with D perhaps being TRBD1 or TRBD2 (5 bases each). CDR3 length equals 14 residues. The germline V gene has CDR1 SNHLY and CDR2 FYNNEI. V lost 8 bases to trimming and J lost 4 bases, with 16 bases between them. The CDR3 loop reads CASRAPGLADTQYF. CDR3 nucleotides: TGTGCCAGCCGAGCGCCGGGGCTGGCAGATACGCAGTATTTT.

The gene calls are TRBV24-1 and TRBJ2-2, with 8 positions matching TRBD1. The V gene's germline CDR1 is KGHDR and CDR2 SFDVKD. CDR3 length: 17 amino acids. V gave up 7 bases and J gave up 5 bases; unmatched junction bases: 14. CDR3 bases: TGTGCCACCAGCCGCTCACTTCAGGGGGCTGAGACCGGGGAGCTGTTTTTT. Its translation is CATSRSLQGAETGELFF.

The CDR3 DNA sequence: TGTGCCAGCGGACAGGGAAGGAAAACTGAAGCTTTCTTT. This gives the protein CASGQGRKTEAFF. J is TRBJ1-1 and V is TRBV7-2, with TRBD1 matching 8 bases. Germline assignment: CDR1 SGHTA and CDR2 FQGNSA. The V and J ends lost 8 bases and 5 bases, in that order; junction bases with no gene match: 7. The CDR3 spans 13 residues. The variable domain in full, with the rest retrieved from reference TRBV7-2 and TRBJ1-1, is GAGVSQSPSNKVTEKGKDVELRCDPISGHTALYWYRQSLGQGLEFLIYFQGNSAPDKSGLPSDRFSAERTGGSVSTLTIQRTQQEDSAVYLCASGQGRKTEAFFGQGTRLTVV.

This clonotype was detected ten times or more. V usage is TRBV7-2 and J usage is TRBJ2-1; 7 nucleotides align to TRBD1. V dropped 5 bases and J dropped 6; count of bases not matched to a gene: 10. Germline V gene lookup returns CDR1 SGHTA and CDR2 FQGNSA. This CDR3 contains 15 residues. In DNA form, the CDR3 reads TGTGCCAGCAGCACACGGGTTAGGGACAGCAATGAGCAGTTCTTC. Translating it yields CASSTRVRDSNEQFF.

The V gene is TRBV10-3, the J gene TRBJ1-5; D unclear. Per germline, CDR1 ENHRY and CDR2 SYGVKD. Trimming left V 11 bases short and J 2 bases short, with 10 bases between. CDR3 length equals 12 residues. The CDR3 nucleotides read TGTGCCGCGGACGGTGGCAATCAGCCCCAGCATTTT. Translating it yields CAADGGNQPQHF.

The chain links TRBV28 to TRBJ2-7; 8 bases are shared with TRBD1. The germline V gene encodes CDR1 MDHEN and CDR2 SYDVKM. V shed 7 bases and J 4 bases; nucleotides not matched to a gene: 15. CDR3 length: 16 amino acids. Here the CDR3 reads CASTSRRTGYRYEQYF. Written as DNA, the CDR3 is TGTGCCAGCACCTCTCGAAGGACAGGGTATCGATACGAGCAGTACTTC.

This clonotype showed up just a few times. The DNA for the CDR3 is TGTGCCAGCAGCTTTTGGACCCCGGGGGATGAGCAGTTCTTC. It codes for CASSFWTPGDEQFF. The chain links TRBV7-8 to TRBJ2-1; possibly TRBD2 for D (6 bases). Germline assignment: CDR1 SGHVS and CDR2 FQNEAQ. This CDR3 comprises 14 residues. V was clipped by 3 bases and J by 8 bases, with 14 bases between them.

The table lists this clonotype with a count of one. The rearrangement links TRBV18 to TRBJ1-5, with D uncertain. Between the trimmed V and J ends, which lost 2 bases and 7 bases, there was a span of 12 bases. Germline V gene data show CDR1 as KGHSH and CDR2 as LQKENI. CDR3 length: 14 amino acids. The CDR3 sequence: CASSPSVFAQPQHF. For the CDR3, the DNA is TGTGCCAGCTCACCATCAGTCTTCGCCCAGCCCCAGCATTTT.

This clonotype was observed once. This chain connects TRBV6-2 or TRBV6-3 to TRBJ1-6; possible D gene TRBD1, 6 bases. The V end lost 6 bases, the J end lost 8 bases, and 17 bases lay between the germline ends. Germline V gene lookup returns CDR1 MNHEY and CDR2 SVGEGT. The CDR3 has 15 amino acids. As DNA, the CDR3 is TGTGCCAGCAGCCCTGGACAGAGGGATGATTCACCCCTCCACTTT. Protein sequence: CASSPGQRDDSPLHF.

This clonotype has a count of ten or more. The chain recombines TRBV3-1 with TRBJ2-5; tentatively, D is TRBD2 (5 bases). Germline-derived CDR1 and CDR2 are LGHDT and YNNKEL (reference sequence). Deletions cut 5 bases from V and 4 bases from J, with 17 bases between. This CDR3 contains 15 residues. The CDR3 DNA follows: TGTGCCAGCAGCAAGGGAGCTTGGGAAGGAGAGACCCAGTACTTC. Translated: CASSKGAWEGETQYF.

The V call is TRBV5-1, the J call TRBJ2-2, with D maybe TRBD1 (6 bases). The CDR3 sequence is 18 residues long. Germline CDR1 SGHRS, CDR2 YFSETQ. Trimming cost V 4 bases and J 5 bases, with 24 bases left between them. The CDR3 DNA reads as TGCGCCAGCAGCCACGCCGGGACACCCACTCAAAAAACCGGGGAGCTGTTTTTT. Encoded protein: CASSHAGTPTQKTGELFF.

Only a few counts were recorded for this clonotype. The V and J genes are TRBV13 and TRBJ2-7; TRBD2 agrees at 12 bases. The V gene's germline CDR1 is PRHDT and CDR2 FYEKMQ (reference sequence). The trim removed 5 bases at V and 2 bases at J, leaving 7 bases unmatched. The CDR3 covers 16 residues. The CDR3 DNA follows: TGTGCCAGCAGCACCCGGACTAGCGGGGCTCCCTACGAGCAGTACTTC. Its translation is CASSTRTSGAPYEQYF.

The sample holds many counts of this clonotype. The rearrangement joins TRBV3-1 to TRBJ2-3; 9 nucleotides match TRBD2. The CDR3 has 15 amino acids. Germline lookup yields CDR1 LGHDT and CDR2 YNNKEL (reference sequence). With 5 bases clipped from V and 3 bases from J, the junction kept 6 bases outside the gene matches. The CDR3 DNA is TGTGCCAGCAGCGGACCTAGCGGGAAGACAGATACGCAGTATTTT. It translates to CASSGPSGKTDTQYF.

This rearrangement joins TRBV12-3 or TRBV12-4 to TRBJ2-7; 7 bases are shared with TRBD1. CDR3 size: 15 residues. Germline trimming cut 8 bases from V and 0 bases from J; bases unmatched to any gene: 10. In DNA, the CDR3 is TGTGCCAGCGCTCCCACAGGGGAAGCCTCCTACGAGCAGTACTTC. Its protein product is CASAPTGEASYEQYF.

Only a few counts were recorded for this clonotype. The rearrangement joins TRBV2 to TRBJ1-1; D gene unclear. CDR3 size: 11 residues. Trimming removed 11 bases from V and 1 base from J, with 8 bases in between. The germline CDR1 and CDR2 sequences are SNHLY and FYNNEI. This chain's CDR3 is CAGSGNTEAFF. The CDR3 DNA reads as TGTGCCGGATCAGGGAACACTGAAGCTTTCTTT.

The V gene is TRBV2, the J gene TRBJ2-7; no clear D. V shed 6 bases and J shed 4 bases, with 10 bases lying between them. In germline, CDR1 is SNHLY, CDR2 FYNNEI. CDR3 size: 12 residues. In nucleotides, the CDR3 is TGTGCCAGCAGGTCGAAGGTGTACGAGCAGTACTTC. The encoded protein is CASRSKVYEQYF. Using reference TRBV2 and TRBJ2-7 for the parts outside the CDR3, the full variable domain is EPEVTQTPSHQVTQMGQEVILRCVPISNHLYFYWYRQILGQKVEFLVSFYNNEISEKSEIFDDQFSVERPDGSNFTLKIRSTKLEDSAMYFCASRSKVYEQYFGPGTRLTVT.